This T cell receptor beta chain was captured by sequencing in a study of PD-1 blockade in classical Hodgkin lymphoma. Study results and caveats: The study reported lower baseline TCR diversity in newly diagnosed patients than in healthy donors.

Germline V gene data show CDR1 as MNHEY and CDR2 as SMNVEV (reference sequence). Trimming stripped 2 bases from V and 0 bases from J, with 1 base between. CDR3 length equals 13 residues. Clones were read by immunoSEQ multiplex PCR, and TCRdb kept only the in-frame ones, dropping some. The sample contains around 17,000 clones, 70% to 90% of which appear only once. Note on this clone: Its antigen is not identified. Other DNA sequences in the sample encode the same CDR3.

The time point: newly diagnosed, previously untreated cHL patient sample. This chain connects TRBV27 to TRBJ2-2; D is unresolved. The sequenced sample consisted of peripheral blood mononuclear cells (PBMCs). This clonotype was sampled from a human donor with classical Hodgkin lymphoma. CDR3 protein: CASSLANTGELFF. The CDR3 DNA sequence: TGTGCCAGCAGTTTAGCGAACACCGGGGAGCTGTTTTTT.